This TCR beta chain was identified in a study of technical replicates of blood from several donors. Germline assignment: CDR1 MNHEY and CDR2 SMNVEV (reference sequence). The CDR3 sequence is 14 residues long. The V end was cut by 3 bases, the J end by 4 bases, with 13 bases between. The method was immunoSEQ multiplex PCR; TCRdb's version includes in-frame clones alone and lacks a portion of them. The sample yields more than 55,000 clones, roughly 92% seen once. The receptor was isolated from a human donor in good health. This chain joins TRBV27 and TRBJ2-7, with D possibly matching TRBD2 (5 bases). The sample was T cells isolated from PBMCs. CDR3 in amino acids: CASSFVGSYYEQYF. The CDR3 DNA is TGTGCCAGCAGTTTCGTAGGGAGTTATTACGAGCAGTACTTC.